Sequencing of this T cell receptor beta chain was carried out in a study of blood T cells in healthy people across ages. Every donor gave approximately 10 milliliters of peripheral blood. Researchers isolated at least 7 million PBMCs per sample. Total RNA amounts of at least 6 micrograms were extracted per sample. Germline CDR1 MNHEY, CDR2 SVGEGT. This CDR3 has 14 residues. With 0 bases removed from V and 6 bases from J, the gap between germline ends came to 9 bases. The authors ran a second PCR of roughly 6 to 12 cycles using a sample-barcoded 5' primer and a J-beta primer mix. TCRdb passed the 5' RACE reads through MiXCR, listing each CDR3 protein once. The profile shows 700,000 or so distinct CDR3 sequences, around 41% of them singletons.

The clonotype originates from a man of 80 years or more in good health. The source material was blood. V gene TRBV6-2 or TRBV6-3 combines with J gene TRBJ2-1; D unclear. CDR3 in amino acids: CASSYSATRNEQFF. The DNA of the CDR3 is TGTGCCAGCAGTTACTCGGCGACTCGCAATGAGCAGTTCTTC.